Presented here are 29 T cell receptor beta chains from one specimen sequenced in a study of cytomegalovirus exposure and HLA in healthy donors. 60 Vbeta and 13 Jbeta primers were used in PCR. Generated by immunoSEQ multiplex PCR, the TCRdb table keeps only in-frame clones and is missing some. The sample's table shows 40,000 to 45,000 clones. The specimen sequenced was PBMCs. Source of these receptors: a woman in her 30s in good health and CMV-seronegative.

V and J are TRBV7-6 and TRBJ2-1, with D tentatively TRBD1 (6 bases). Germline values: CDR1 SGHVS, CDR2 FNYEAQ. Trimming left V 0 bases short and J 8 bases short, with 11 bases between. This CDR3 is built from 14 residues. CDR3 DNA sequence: TGTGCCAGCAGCTTAGCGCTACAGGGTGATGAGCAGTTCTTC. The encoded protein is CASSLALQGDEQFF. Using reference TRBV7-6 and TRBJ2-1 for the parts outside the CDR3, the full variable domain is GAGVSQSPRYKVTKRGQDVALRCDPISGHVSLYWYRQALGQGPEFLTYFNYEAQQDKSGLPNDRFSAERPEGSISTLTIQRTEQRDSAMYRCASSLALQGDEQFFGPGTRLTVL.

The CDR3 bases are TGTGCCAGCAGCGTCCGGGACAGGGGCTATGGCTACACCTTC. It yields the protein CASSVRDRGYGYTF. The chain carries TRBV7-2 and TRBJ1-2; TRBD1 agrees at 10 bases. V lost 5 bases, J lost 4 bases, and 4 bases stayed unmatched. The CDR3 runs 14 residues. The germline V gene encodes CDR1 SGHTA and CDR2 FQGNSA.

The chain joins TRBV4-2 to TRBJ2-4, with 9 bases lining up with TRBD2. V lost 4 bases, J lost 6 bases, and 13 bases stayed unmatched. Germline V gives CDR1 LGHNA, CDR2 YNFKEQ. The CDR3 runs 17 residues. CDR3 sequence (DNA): TGTGCCAGCAGCCCGACGTATAGCGGGAGTCGGGGAAACATTCAGTACTTC. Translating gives CASSPTYSGSRGNIQYF.

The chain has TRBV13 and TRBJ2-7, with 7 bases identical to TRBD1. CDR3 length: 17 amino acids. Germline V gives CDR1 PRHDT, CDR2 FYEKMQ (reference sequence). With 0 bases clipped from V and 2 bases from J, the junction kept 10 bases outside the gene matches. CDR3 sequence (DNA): TGTGCCAGCAGCTTAGGCCTAGGGACAGATGCCCCCTACGAGCAGTACTTC. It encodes CASSLGLGTDAPYEQYF.

The CDR3 nucleotides read TGTGCCACCAGCAGGGTGGACAGCTACGAGCAGTACTTC. It codes for CATSRVDSYEQYF. The chain links TRBV15 to TRBJ2-7; weak D call: TRBD1 (6 bases). Deletions cut 3 bases from V and 3 bases from J, with 9 bases between. This CDR3 spans 13 amino acids. In germline, CDR1 is LNHNV, CDR2 YYDKDF (reference sequence). The variable domain in full, completed from reference TRBV15 and TRBJ2-7, reads DAMVIQNPRYQVTQFGKPVTLSCSQTLNHNVMYWYQQKSSQAPKLLFHYYDKDFNNEADTPDNFQSRRPNTSFCFLDIRSPGLGDTAMYLCATSRVDSYEQYFGPGTRLTVT.

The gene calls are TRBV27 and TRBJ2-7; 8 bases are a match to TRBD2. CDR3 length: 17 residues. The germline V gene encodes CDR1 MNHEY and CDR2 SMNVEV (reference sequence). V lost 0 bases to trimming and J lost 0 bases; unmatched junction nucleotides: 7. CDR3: CASSLSPAGVGSYEQYF. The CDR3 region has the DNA TGTGCCAGCAGTTTATCCCCAGCGGGAGTCGGCTCCTACGAGCAGTACTTC.

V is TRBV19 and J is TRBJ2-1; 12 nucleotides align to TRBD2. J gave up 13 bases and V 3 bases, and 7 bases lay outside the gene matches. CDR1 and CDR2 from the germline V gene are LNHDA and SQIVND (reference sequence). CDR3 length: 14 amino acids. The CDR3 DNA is TGTGCCAGTAGTATTGCGCTAGCGGGAGGGGGACAGTTCTTC. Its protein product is CASSIALAGGGQFF.

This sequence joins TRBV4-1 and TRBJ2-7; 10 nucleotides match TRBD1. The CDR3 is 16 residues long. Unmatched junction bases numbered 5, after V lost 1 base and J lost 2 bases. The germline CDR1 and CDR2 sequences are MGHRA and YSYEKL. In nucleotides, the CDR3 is TGCGCCAGCAGCCAAGTGTACGGGACAGGGGCCTACGAGCAGTACTTC. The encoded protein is CASSQVYGTGAYEQYF.

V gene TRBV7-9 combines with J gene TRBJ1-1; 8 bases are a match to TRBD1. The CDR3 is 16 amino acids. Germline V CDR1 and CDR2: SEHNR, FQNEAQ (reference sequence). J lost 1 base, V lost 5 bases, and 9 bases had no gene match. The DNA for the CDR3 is TGTGCCAGCAGCCTCAGGGGGCGAATGGGGAACACTGAAGCTTTCTTT. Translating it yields CASSLRGRMGNTEAFF.

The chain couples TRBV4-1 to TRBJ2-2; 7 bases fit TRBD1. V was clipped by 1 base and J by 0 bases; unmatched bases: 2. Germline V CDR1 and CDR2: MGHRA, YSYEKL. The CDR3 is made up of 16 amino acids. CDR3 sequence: CASSQVGTANTGELFF. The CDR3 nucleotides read TGCGCCAGCAGCCAAGTTGGGACAGCGAACACCGGGGAGCTGTTTTTT.

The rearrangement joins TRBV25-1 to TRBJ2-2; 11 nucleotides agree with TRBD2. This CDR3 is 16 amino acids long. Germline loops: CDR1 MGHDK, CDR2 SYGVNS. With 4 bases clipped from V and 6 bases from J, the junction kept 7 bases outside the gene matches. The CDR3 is CASSGTSGSYPGELFF. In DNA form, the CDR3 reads TGTGCCAGCAGTGGAACTAGCGGGAGTTACCCCGGGGAGCTGTTTTTT.

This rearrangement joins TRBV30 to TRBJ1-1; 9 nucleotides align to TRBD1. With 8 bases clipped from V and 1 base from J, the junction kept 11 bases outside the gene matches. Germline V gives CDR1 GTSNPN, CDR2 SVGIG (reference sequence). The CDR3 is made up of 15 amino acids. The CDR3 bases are TGTGCCGGGGCCAAGACAGGGGGGCCGAACACTGAAGCTTTCTTT. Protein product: CAGAKTGGPNTEAFF.

The CDR3 loop reads CASTLQGALITHEQYF. The CDR3 DNA follows: TGTGCCAGCACTCTCCAGGGGGCGCTTATTACCCACGAGCAGTACTTC. The chain is built from TRBV28 and TRBJ2-7; 8 bases match TRBD1. Germline CDR1 and CDR2: MDHEN and SYDVKM. This CDR3 has 16 amino acids. V was clipped by 7 bases and J by 5 bases; unmatched bases: 16.

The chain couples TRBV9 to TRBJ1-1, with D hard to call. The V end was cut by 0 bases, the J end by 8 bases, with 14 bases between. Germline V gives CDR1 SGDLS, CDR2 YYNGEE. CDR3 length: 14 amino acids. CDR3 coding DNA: TGTGCCAGCAGCGTAGGTGCGTTGAACTCGGAAGCTTTCTTT. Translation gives CASSVGALNSEAFF.

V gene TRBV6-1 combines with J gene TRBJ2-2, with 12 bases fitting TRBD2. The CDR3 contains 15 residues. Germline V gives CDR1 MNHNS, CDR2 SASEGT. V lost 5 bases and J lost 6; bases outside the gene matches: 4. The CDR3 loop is CASSRLAGGSGELFF. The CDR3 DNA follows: TGTGCCAGCAGTCGCCTAGCGGGAGGGTCCGGGGAGCTGTTTTTT.

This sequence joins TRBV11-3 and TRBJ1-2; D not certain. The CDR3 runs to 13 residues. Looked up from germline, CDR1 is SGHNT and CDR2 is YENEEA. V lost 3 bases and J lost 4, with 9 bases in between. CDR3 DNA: TGTGCCAGCAGCTTGGCAGACACCTATGGCTACACCTTC. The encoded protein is CASSLADTYGYTF.

The CDR3 is CASSQQAGGMGEQYF. The CDR3 nucleotides read TGTGCCAGCAGCCAACAGGCGGGAGGGATGGGCGAGCAGTACTTC. The chain combines TRBV11-2 with TRBJ2-7; the match to TRBD2 covers 9 bases. Germline V gene sequence: CDR1 SGHAT, CDR2 FQNNGV. CDR3 length: 15 residues. Losses at the gene ends were 5 bases for V and 6 bases for J; bases not matched to a gene: 11.

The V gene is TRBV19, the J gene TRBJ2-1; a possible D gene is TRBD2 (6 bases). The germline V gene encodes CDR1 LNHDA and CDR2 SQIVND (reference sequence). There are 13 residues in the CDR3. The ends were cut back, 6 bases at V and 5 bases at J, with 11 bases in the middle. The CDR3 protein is CASRAGGNNEQFF. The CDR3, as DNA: TGTGCCAGTAGGGCCGGGGGAAACAATGAGCAGTTCTTC. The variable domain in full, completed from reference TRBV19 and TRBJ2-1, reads DGGITQSPKYLFRKEGQNVTLSCEQNLNHDAMYWYRQDPGQGLRLIYYSQIVNDFQKGDIAEGYSVSREKKESFPLTVTSAQKNPTAFYLCASRAGGNNEQFFGPGTRLTVL.

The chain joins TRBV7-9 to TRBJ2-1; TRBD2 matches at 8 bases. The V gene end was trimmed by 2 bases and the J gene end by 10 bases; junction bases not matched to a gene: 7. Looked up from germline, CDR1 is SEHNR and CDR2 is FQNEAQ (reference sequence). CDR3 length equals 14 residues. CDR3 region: CASSLRTTSDEQFF. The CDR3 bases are TGTGCCAGCAGCTTACGCACGACTAGCGACGAGCAGTTCTTC.

The CDR3 nucleotides are TGCGCCAGCAGCTTGACCGGGACAGGGAAACCTGAGCAGTTCTTC. Translated: CASSLTGTGKPEQFF. This chain joins TRBV5-1 and TRBJ2-1; 9 nucleotides match TRBD1. CDR3 length: 15 residues. V dropped 1 base and J dropped 9; count of bases not matched to a gene: 8. The germline CDR1 and CDR2 sequences are SGHRS and YFSETQ.

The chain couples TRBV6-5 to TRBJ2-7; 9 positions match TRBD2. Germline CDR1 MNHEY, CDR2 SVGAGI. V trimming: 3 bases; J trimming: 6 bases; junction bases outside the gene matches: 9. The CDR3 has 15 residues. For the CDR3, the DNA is TGTGCCAGCAGTTATTGGCGGGAGGGCCTGCTCGAGCAGTACTTC. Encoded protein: CASSYWREGLLEQYF.

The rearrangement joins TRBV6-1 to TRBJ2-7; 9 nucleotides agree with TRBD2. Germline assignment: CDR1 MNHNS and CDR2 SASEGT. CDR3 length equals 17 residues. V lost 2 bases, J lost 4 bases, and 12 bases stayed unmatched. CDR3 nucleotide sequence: TGTGCCAGCAGTGAATACCGGCGGCTAGCGGGAATTTACGAGCAGTACTTC. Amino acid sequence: CASSEYRRLAGIYEQYF.

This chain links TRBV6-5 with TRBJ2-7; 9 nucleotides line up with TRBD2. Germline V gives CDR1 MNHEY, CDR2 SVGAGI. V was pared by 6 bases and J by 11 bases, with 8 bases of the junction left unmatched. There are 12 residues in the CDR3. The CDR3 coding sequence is TGTGCCAGCAGATTGGGTAGCGGGAGTGAGTACTTC. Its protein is CASRLGSGSEYF.

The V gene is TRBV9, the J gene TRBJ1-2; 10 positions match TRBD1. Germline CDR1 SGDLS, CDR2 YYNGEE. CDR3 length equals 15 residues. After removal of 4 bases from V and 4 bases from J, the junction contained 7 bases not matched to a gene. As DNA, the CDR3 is TGTGCCAGCAGCCAAAACAGGGACAGGGGCTATGGCTACACCTTC. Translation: CASSQNRDRGYGYTF.

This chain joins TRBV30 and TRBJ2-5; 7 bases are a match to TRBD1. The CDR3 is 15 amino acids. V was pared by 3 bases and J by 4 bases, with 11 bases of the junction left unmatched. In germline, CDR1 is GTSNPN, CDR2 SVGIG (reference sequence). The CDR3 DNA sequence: TGTGCCTGGAGCCCTTCGACAGGGCCGGGAGAGACCCAGTACTTC. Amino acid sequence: CAWSPSTGPGETQYF.

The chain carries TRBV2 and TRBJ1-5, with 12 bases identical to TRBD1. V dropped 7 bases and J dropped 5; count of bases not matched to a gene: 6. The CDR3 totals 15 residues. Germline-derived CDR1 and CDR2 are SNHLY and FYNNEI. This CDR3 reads CASTPGQGAYQPQHF. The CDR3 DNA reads TGTGCCAGCACCCCGGGACAGGGGGCGTATCAGCCCCAGCATTTT.

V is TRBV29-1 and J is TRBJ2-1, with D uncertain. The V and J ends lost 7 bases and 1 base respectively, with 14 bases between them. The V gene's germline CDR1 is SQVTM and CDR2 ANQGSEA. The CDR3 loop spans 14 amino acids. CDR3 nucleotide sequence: TGCAGCGCTTTAGACACATTTTCCTACAATGAGCAGTTCTTC. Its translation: CSALDTFSYNEQFF.

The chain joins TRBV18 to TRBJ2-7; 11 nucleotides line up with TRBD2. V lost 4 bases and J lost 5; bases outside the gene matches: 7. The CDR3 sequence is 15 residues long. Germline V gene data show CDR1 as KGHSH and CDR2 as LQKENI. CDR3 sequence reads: CASSLKTSGTNEQYF. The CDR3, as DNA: TGTGCCAGCTCACTCAAGACTAGCGGGACTAACGAGCAGTACTTC.

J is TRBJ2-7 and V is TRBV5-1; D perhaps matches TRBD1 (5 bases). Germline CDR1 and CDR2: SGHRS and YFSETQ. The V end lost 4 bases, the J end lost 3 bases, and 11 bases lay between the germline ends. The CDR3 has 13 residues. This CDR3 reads CASSQGEGYEQYF. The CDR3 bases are TGCGCCAGCAGCCAAGGGGAAGGCTACGAGCAGTACTTC.